These 17 T cell receptor beta chains were sequenced from one sample in a study of T cell responses to AZD1222 COVID-19 vaccine. TCRdb keeps only in-frame clones here, not all; method: immunoSEQ multiplex PCR. The data show roughly 180,000 clones, 88% seen once. The sequenced sample was peripheral blood, obtained on day 0 of AZD1222 vaccination. Receptors were obtained from an adult in good health.

The CDR3 DNA sequence: TGCGCCAGCAGCCAAGGATGGAGCACAGATACGCAGTATTTT. It codes for CASSQGWSTDTQYF. The V call is TRBV4-3, the J call TRBJ2-3, with unresolved D. Germline V gives CDR1 LGHNA, CDR2 YSLEER. Trimming took 1 base from V and 0 from J, leaving 5 bases between them. CDR3 size: 14 residues.

The V and J genes are TRBV24-1 and TRBJ1-5; no clear D. V shed 7 bases and J shed 2 bases, with 8 bases lying between them. Germline CDR1 KGHDR, CDR2 SFDVKD. CDR3 length: 13 residues. The CDR3 DNA sequence: TGTGCCACCAGCCCGGCGGGCAATCAGCCCCAGCATTTT. This encodes CATSPAGNQPQHF.

This clone has more than one count but fewer than ten. This rearrangement joins TRBV15 to TRBJ2-5, with TRBD1 matching over 8 bases. CDR3 length: 14 amino acids. CDR1 is LNHNV and CDR2 is YYDKDF in the germline V gene (reference sequence). After removal of 5 bases from V and 4 bases from J, the junction contained 6 bases not matched to a gene. The CDR3 nucleotides are TGTGCCACCAGCCCGACAGGGGTTGGAGAGACCCAGTACTTC. Translated: CATSPTGVGETQYF.

This sequence joins TRBV30 and TRBJ1-2; a weak D match, TRBD1 (6 bases). Looked up from germline, CDR1 is GTSNPN and CDR2 is SVGIG (reference sequence). This CDR3 is 14 amino acids long. V was clipped by 0 bases and J by 6 bases, with 14 bases between them. CDR3 sequence: CAWSVGTPGDGYTF. The CDR3, as DNA: TGTGCCTGGAGTGTGGGGACACCAGGGGATGGCTACACCTTC.

The gene calls are TRBV19 and TRBJ2-1; 9 bases line up with TRBD2. CDR1 and CDR2 (germline): LNHDA, SQIVND (reference sequence). The length of the CDR3 is 16 residues. V gave up 1 base and J gave up 3 bases; unmatched junction bases: 4. The CDR3 coding sequence is TGTGCCAGTAGTATAGGCGGGAGGGCCCTCTACAATGAGCAGTTCTTC. Encoded protein: CASSIGGRALYNEQFF. Supplemented by reference TRBV19 and TRBJ2-1, the full variable domain reads DGGITQSPKYLFRKEGQNVTLSCEQNLNHDAMYWYRQDPGQGLRLIYYSQIVNDFQKGDIAEGYSVSREKKESFPLTVTSAQKNPTAFYLCASSIGGRALYNEQFFGPGTRLTVL.

The chain employs TRBV27 and TRBJ1-1; D is possibly TRBD1 (5 bases). Germline assignment: CDR1 MNHEY and CDR2 SMNVEV (reference sequence). V was trimmed by 5 bases and J by 9 bases, leaving 19 bases between them. The CDR3 totals 14 residues. The CDR3 nucleotides are TGTGCCAGCAGTCAGTCCGGGACGGCCTTCCAAGCTTTCTTT. Translated: CASSQSGTAFQAFF.

The chain combines TRBV9 with TRBJ2-7; D unresolved. Germline lookup yields CDR1 SGDLS and CDR2 YYNGEE. This CDR3 spans 13 amino acids. Trimming left V 4 bases short and J 7 bases short, with 15 bases between. Here the CDR3 reads CASSPDLSREQYF. For the CDR3, the DNA is TGTGCCAGCAGCCCAGACCTTTCTAGAGAGCAGTACTTC.

V is TRBV4-1 and J is TRBJ2-1; 7 bases agree with TRBD2. CDR3 length: 16 residues. Germline-derived CDR1 and CDR2 are MGHRA and YSYEKL. After removal of 4 bases from V and 7 bases from J, the junction contained 13 bases not matched to a gene. CDR3 region: CASSRTGRGSVNEQFF. CDR3 nucleotides: TGCGCCAGCAGCCGGACGGGGCGCGGGAGTGTAAATGAGCAGTTCTTC.

The V and J genes are TRBV28 and TRBJ1-6; a possible D gene is TRBD1 (6 bases). The ends were cut back, 3 bases at V and 10 bases at J, with 19 bases in the middle. Germline V gene data show CDR1 as MDHEN and CDR2 as SYDVKM. This CDR3 spans 16 amino acids. CDR3 bases: TGTGCCAGCAGTTTCCCAGGGGCTCGTGGGGTCTCACCCCTCCACTTT. It encodes CASSFPGARGVSPLHF. The full variable domain, rest sourced from reference TRBV28 and TRBJ1-6, is DVKVTQSSRYLVKRTGEKVFLECVQDMDHENMFWYRQDPGLGLRLIYFSYDVKMKEKGDIPEGYSVSREKKERFSLILESASTNQTSMYLCASSFPGARGVSPLHFGNGTRLTVT.

The rearrangement joins TRBV5-1 to TRBJ2-5; D might be TRBD1 (6 bases). This CDR3 contains 13 residues. Germline-derived CDR1 and CDR2 are SGHRS and YFSETQ. Trimming pared 5 bases from V and 3 bases from J, leaving 11 bases between. This chain's CDR3 is CASSRPGEETQYF. In DNA form, the CDR3 reads TGCGCCAGCAGTCGGCCAGGGGAAGAGACCCAGTACTTC.

The CDR3 spells CASRTSQESYEQYF. The CDR3 DNA sequence: TGTGCCAGCAGAACATCGCAGGAATCCTACGAGCAGTACTTC. This sequence joins TRBV28 and TRBJ2-7; D unresolved. Trimming left V 6 bases short and J 1 base short, with 13 bases between. CDR1 is MDHEN and CDR2 is SYDVKM in the germline V gene. The CDR3 runs to 14 residues.

CDR3 residues: CAWTLTGSGSPLHF. CDR3 DNA: TGTGCCTGGACCCTTACAGGGTCCGGTTCACCCCTCCACTTT. The chain carries TRBV30 and TRBJ1-6, with D perhaps matching TRBD1 (6 bases). V lost 4 bases, J lost 9 bases, and 16 bases lay in between. Germline V gene sequence: CDR1 GTSNPN, CDR2 SVGIG (reference sequence). This CDR3 is 14 amino acids long.

This sequence joins TRBV3-1 (or the pseudogene TRBV3-2) and TRBJ2-1, with D hard to call. Trimming shortened V by 7 bases and J by 10 bases, and 11 bases separated the two germline ends. Germline CDR1 and CDR2: LGHDT and YNNKEL (reference sequence). The CDR3 consists of 11 residues. The CDR3 bases are TGTGCCAGCAAGCAGCAATACGAGCAGTTCTTC. As protein: CASKQQYEQFF.

The V call is TRBV24-1, the J call TRBJ2-7, with 12 bases fitting TRBD1. V lost 4 bases to trimming and J lost 3 bases; unmatched junction nucleotides: 6. There are 16 residues in the CDR3. Germline CDR1 KGHDR, CDR2 SFDVKD. Here the CDR3 DNA reads TGTGCCACCAGTGAGTCGGGACAGGGGGCGGTCTACGAGCAGTACTTC. Its translation is CATSESGQGAVYEQYF.

Details on this clone: Other DNA sequences in this specimen translate into the identical CDR3. V and J are TRBV28 and TRBJ2-5; D ambiguous. V was shortened by 6 bases and J by 1 base, with 0 bases between the two germline ends. CDR3 length equals 10 residues. Per the germline V gene, CDR1 is MDHEN and CDR2 is SYDVKM. CDR3 sequence (DNA): TGTGCCAGCAGCCAAGAGACCCAGTACTTC. Its protein product is CASSQETQYF.

The chain is built from TRBV19 and TRBJ1-4, with a possible D match to TRBD1 (6 bases). There are 16 residues in the CDR3. Deletions cut 6 bases from V and 4 bases from J, with 18 bases between. The germline V gene encodes CDR1 LNHDA and CDR2 SQIVND (reference sequence). The CDR3 here is CASRSPPGAGNEKLFF. The CDR3 region has the DNA TGTGCCAGTAGATCGCCACCGGGGGCGGGTAATGAAAAACTGTTTTTT.

DNA of the CDR3: TGCGCCAGCAGCGACCCAGGGAGCCATGAGCAGTTCTTC. This translates into CASSDPGSHEQFF. J is TRBJ2-1 and V is TRBV5-1, with D tentatively TRBD1 or TRBD2 (5 bases each). The V gene lost 4 bases and the J gene lost 8 bases, with 13 bases spanning the gap. This CDR3 contains 13 residues. CDR1 is SGHRS, CDR2 YFSETQ, per germline.